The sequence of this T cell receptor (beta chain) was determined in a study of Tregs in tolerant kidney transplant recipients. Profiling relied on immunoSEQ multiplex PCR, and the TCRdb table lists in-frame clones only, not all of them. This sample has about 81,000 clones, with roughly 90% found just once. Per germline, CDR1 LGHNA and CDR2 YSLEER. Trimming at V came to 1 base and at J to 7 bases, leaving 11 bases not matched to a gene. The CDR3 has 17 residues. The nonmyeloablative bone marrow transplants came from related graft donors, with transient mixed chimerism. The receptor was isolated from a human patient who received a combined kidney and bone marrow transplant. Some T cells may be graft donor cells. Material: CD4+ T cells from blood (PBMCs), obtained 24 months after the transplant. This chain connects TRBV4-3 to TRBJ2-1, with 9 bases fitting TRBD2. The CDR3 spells CASSQVVGLARQNEQFF. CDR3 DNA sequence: TGCGCCAGCAGCCAAGTTGTGGGACTAGCCCGCCAAAATGAGCAGTTCTTC.